The 21 T cell receptor beta chains below were found in one sample sequenced in a study of blood T cell repertoires in COVID-19. Sequenced by immunoSEQ multiplex PCR; TCRdb stores in-frame clones only, minus some. The sample yields 320,000 or so clones, roughly 84% seen once. The specimen sequenced was PBMCs or T cells enriched from blood (not recorded which). Receptors were obtained from a woman aged 25 to 39 who had recovered from COVID-19.

J is TRBJ2-5 and V is TRBV5-5; 13 bases are shared with TRBD2. V shed 4 bases and J 7 bases; nucleotides not matched to a gene: 10. The CDR3 loop spans 16 amino acids. Germline CDR1 and CDR2: SGHKS and YYEKEE (reference sequence). The CDR3 is CASSLRTSGGSATQYF. The CDR3 DNA follows: TGTGCCAGCAGCCTAAGGACTAGCGGGGGATCCGCGACCCAGTACTTC.

This clone was seen a single time. The chain links TRBV10-3 to TRBJ2-3; TRBD2 matches 14 bases. This CDR3 has 17 residues. With V trimmed by 5 bases and J by 5 bases, 9 bases remained unmatched. The germline V gene has CDR1 ENHRY and CDR2 SYGVKD. This CDR3 reads CAISNGLAGGVGDTQYF. The CDR3 region has the DNA TGTGCCATCAGTAACGGACTAGCGGGGGGCGTTGGAGATACGCAGTATTTT.

The chain employs TRBV3-1 (or the pseudogene TRBV3-2) and TRBJ1-3, with D possibly matching TRBD1 (5 bases). Trimming stripped 4 bases from V and 0 bases from J, with 13 bases between. This CDR3 is built from 16 residues. The V gene's germline CDR1 is LGHDT and CDR2 YNNKEL (reference sequence). CDR3 sequence (DNA): TGTGCCAGCAGCCCCATTAACAGGCCCTCTGGAAACACCATATATTTT. Encoded protein: CASSPINRPSGNTIYF.

J is TRBJ2-1 and V is TRBV3-1 (or the pseudogene TRBV3-2); TRBD2 might be the D (6 bases). The ends were cut back, 1 base at V and 8 bases at J, with 15 bases in the middle. This CDR3 is 15 amino acids long. Per germline, CDR1 LGHDT and CDR2 YNNKEL (reference sequence). In DNA form, the CDR3 reads TGTGCCAGCAGCCAAGTGGAGGGAGCGGTCCATGAGCAGTTCTTC. Translating it yields CASSQVEGAVHEQFF.

V gene TRBV2 combines with J gene TRBJ1-6, with TRBD1 identical over 7 bases. This CDR3 has 15 residues. Trimming removed 3 bases from V and 9 bases from J; junction bases left unmatched: 8. Germline V lookup: CDR1 SNHLY, CDR2 FYNNEI. CDR3: CASSEETGIVSPLHF. The CDR3 DNA follows: TGTGCCAGCAGTGAGGAGACAGGGATAGTTTCACCCCTCCACTTT.

The chain recombines TRBV6-5 with TRBJ2-5; perhaps TRBD2 as D (5 bases). This CDR3 region has 14 residues. Trimming took off 0 bases at V and 7 bases at J, with 12 bases between the two ends. CDR1 and CDR2 from the germline V gene are MNHEY and SVGAGI. CDR3 region: CASSYSTGGGTQYF. CDR3 bases: TGTGCCAGCAGTTACTCGACCGGAGGAGGGACCCAGTACTTC.

The chain employs TRBV27 and TRBJ1-2; 9 nucleotides align to TRBD1. The CDR3 covers 12 residues. Germline V gives CDR1 MNHEY, CDR2 SMNVEV (reference sequence). After removal of 6 bases from V and 6 bases from J, the junction contained 2 bases not matched to a gene. CDR3 sequence reads: CASRGQGHGYTF. CDR3 sequence (DNA): TGTGCCAGCAGGGGACAGGGACATGGCTACACCTTC.

The chain links TRBV12-3 or TRBV12-4 to TRBJ1-1; TRBD1 might be the D (5 bases). The ends were cut back, 7 bases at V and 11 bases at J, with 17 bases in the middle. This CDR3 has 12 residues. CDR3 sequence reads: CASIAGPGRAFF. Here the CDR3 DNA reads TGTGCCAGCATCGCGGGACCTGGGCGTGCTTTCTTT.

V is TRBV6-5 and J is TRBJ1-4; D might be TRBD1 (6 bases). CDR1 and CDR2 (germline): MNHEY, SVGAGI. The CDR3 covers 15 residues. Deletions cut 4 bases from V and 3 bases from J, with 12 bases between. The CDR3 region is CASSSEGGANEKLFF. CDR3 nucleotide sequence: TGTGCCAGCAGTTCCGAAGGGGGGGCTAATGAAAAACTGTTTTTT.

The chain employs TRBV27 and TRBJ2-1; 7 nucleotides align to TRBD2. Germline lookup yields CDR1 MNHEY and CDR2 SMNVEV (reference sequence). The V segment lost 8 bases and the J segment 6 bases; nucleotides outside the gene matches: 19. The length of the CDR3 is 17 residues. For the CDR3, the DNA is TGTGCCAGCGGACCGAGGGGACTTTGGGGGGGTAGCAATGAGCAGTTCTTC. Protein sequence: CASGPRGLWGGSNEQFF.

The CDR3 DNA is TGCGCCAGCAGCCCGGTAGCGGGGTCTCCAGATACGCAGTATTTT. It translates to CASSPVAGSPDTQYF. The chain carries TRBV5-1 and TRBJ2-3; 8 bases align to TRBD2. Germline-derived CDR1 and CDR2 are SGHRS and YFSETQ. J lost 4 bases, V lost 4 bases, and 8 bases had no gene match. The CDR3 runs 15 residues.

The V call is TRBV7-2, the J call TRBJ1-5; TRBD1 is a possible D gene (5 bases). CDR3 length: 16 amino acids. Germline CDR1 is SGHTA and CDR2 is FQGNSA. V lost 3 bases to trimming and J lost 2 bases, with 14 bases between them. The CDR3 nucleotides are TGTGCCAGCAGCTTGCAGCGGGGGGTAGGCAATCAGCCCCAGCATTTT. It yields the protein CASSLQRGVGNQPQHF.

The V gene is TRBV10-2, the J gene TRBJ2-3; 8 bases fit TRBD2. The CDR3 is made up of 14 amino acids. Germline V lookup: CDR1 WSHSY, CDR2 SAAADI. V lost 3 bases to trimming and J lost 4 bases; unmatched junction nucleotides: 3. CDR3 coding DNA: TGCGCCAGCAGTGACCGGGGGGGACCAGATACGCAGTATTTT. Protein product: CASSDRGGPDTQYF.

This clone was seen a handful of times. V usage is TRBV11-3 and J usage is TRBJ2-2; D not resolved. The CDR3 loop spans 13 amino acids. With 1 base removed from V and 6 bases from J, the gap between germline ends came to 6 bases. Germline V gene data show CDR1 as SGHNT and CDR2 as YENEEA. The CDR3 loop is CASSLVPAGELFF. Here the CDR3 DNA reads TGTGCCAGCAGCTTAGTCCCGGCCGGGGAGCTGTTTTTT.

This sequence joins TRBV15 and TRBJ1-1; 7 bases agree with TRBD1. V was pared by 1 base and J by 0 bases, with 2 bases of the junction left unmatched. This CDR3 spans 15 amino acids. Germline V gene lookup returns CDR1 LNHNV and CDR2 YYDKDF (reference sequence). CDR3 region: CATSRAGTVNTEAFF. The CDR3 bases are TGTGCCACCAGCAGAGCCGGGACAGTGAACACTGAAGCTTTCTTT.

This clone was observed a few times. The chain couples TRBV5-6 to TRBJ1-6; TRBD1 is a possible D gene (6 bases). V was shortened by 4 bases and J by 0 bases, with 8 bases between the two germline ends. This CDR3 region has 15 residues. Germline loops: CDR1 SGHDT, CDR2 YYEEEE. The CDR3 bases are TGTGCCAGCAGCCCCAGGGGCTCCTATAATTCACCCCTCCACTTT. Protein: CASSPRGSYNSPLHF.

The V and J genes are TRBV25-1 and TRBJ1-6; unclear D gene. The CDR3 length is 13 residues. The V end lost 3 bases, the J end lost 7 bases, and 7 bases lay between the germline ends. Germline lookup yields CDR1 MGHDK and CDR2 SYGVNS. CDR3 nucleotide sequence: TGTGCCAGCAGTGACAGGCAGAATTCACCCCTCCACTTT. Its protein is CASSDRQNSPLHF. Based on the CDR3 plus reference TRBV25-1 and TRBJ1-6, the full variable domain is EADIYQTPRYLVIGTGKKITLECSQTMGHDKMYWYQQDPGMELHLIHYSYGVNSTEKGDLSSESTVSRIRTEHFPLTLESARPSHTSQYLCASSDRQNSPLHFGNGTRLTVT.

The chain has TRBV23-1 and TRBJ1-1, with TRBD1 as a possible D gene (6 bases). TRBV23-1 is an open reading frame whose function is uncertain. V dropped 0 bases and J dropped 2 bases, with 10 bases sitting between them. CDR3 size: 15 residues. The CDR3 coding sequence is TGCGCCAGCAGTCAATCCAGGACAGTTAACACTGAAGCTTTCTTT. This encodes CASSQSRTVNTEAFF.

The rearrangement joins TRBV21-1 to TRBJ2-1; TRBD1, as called in the table, went unchecked against the DNA. TRBV21-1 is a pseudogene segment. The CDR3 has 14 amino acids. The CDR3 DNA reads TGTGCCAGCAGCAAAGGCGGGCAGGGGCATGAGCAGTTCTTC. This codes for CASSKGGQGHEQFF.

The chain combines TRBV11-2 with TRBJ2-2; D not resolved. Germline assignment: CDR1 SGHAT and CDR2 FQNNGV. Trimming shortened V by 5 bases and J by 0 bases, and 10 bases separated the two germline ends. The CDR3 covers 15 residues. The CDR3 DNA is TGTGCCAGCAGCCGGTTGAGTTCGAACACCGGGGAGCTGTTTTTT. This gives the protein CASSRLSSNTGELFF.

The chain uses TRBV12-3 or TRBV12-4 and TRBJ1-6, with unresolved D. This CDR3 spans 13 amino acids. V gave up 6 bases and J gave up 9 bases, with 12 bases separating them. CDR3 sequence: CASRITGSSPLHF. DNA of the CDR3: TGTGCCAGCAGGATCACGGGGAGTTCACCCCTCCACTTT.